What follows describes a single TCR beta chain. This sample's TCRbeta library carried unique molecular identifier barcodes. One entry per CDR3 protein, called by TCRdb with MiXCR from the PCR reads. The table lists about 360,000 distinct CDR3 sequences, about an eighth of them singletons. The data were taken from a study of T-cell reconstitution after alpha-beta-depleted transplantation in children. CDR1 is DFQATT and CDR2 is SNEGSKA in the germline V gene (reference sequence). This CDR3 is 12 amino acids long. V was shortened by 5 bases and J by 7 bases, with 12 bases between the two germline ends. The receptor was isolated from a human donor who donated a stem cell graft to a child with Fanconi anemia. The V and J genes are TRBV20-1 and TRBJ1-5; D is unclear. The starting material was PBMCs, obtained from the stem cell graft. The CDR3 is CSAEEGEQPQHF. The CDR3 DNA is TGCAGTGCTGAGGAGGGCGAGCAGCCCCAGCATTTT.